The 32 T cell receptor beta chains reported below all come from one sample, sequenced in a study of blood T cell repertoires in COVID-19. Assay: immunoSEQ multiplex PCR; the TCRdb copy retains only in-frame clones and omits some. Among fewer than 350,000 clones, 85% were seen once, and the ten largest hold 1.5% to 2%. The specimen was PBMCs or T cells enriched from blood (not recorded which). These receptors all stem from a woman aged 25 to 39 who had been exposed to COVID-19.

V gene TRBV27 combines with J gene TRBJ2-7, with D perhaps matching TRBD2 (5 bases). Trimming removed 0 bases at V and 6 bases at J, with 9 bases between. This CDR3 has 13 amino acids. The germline CDR1 and CDR2 sequences are MNHEY and SMNVEV (reference sequence). The DNA for the CDR3 is TGTGCCAGCAGTTTATCACTAGTCTCCGAGCAGTACTTC. Protein sequence: CASSLSLVSEQYF.

The V call is TRBV15, the J call TRBJ1-1, with 7 bases that match TRBD1. This CDR3 spans 13 amino acids. Germline V CDR1 and CDR2: LNHNV, YYDKDF (reference sequence). The ends lost 3 bases at V and 3 bases at J; junction bases unmatched: 1. The CDR3 loop is CATSSRGDTEAFF. In DNA form, the CDR3 reads TGTGCCACCAGCAGCAGGGGGGACACTGAAGCTTTCTTT.

This chain connects TRBV6-6 to TRBJ2-1; TRBD1 aligns across 10 bases. The V segment lost 2 bases and the J segment 8 bases; nucleotides outside the gene matches: 9. Per germline, CDR1 MNHNY and CDR2 SVGAGI (reference sequence). The length of the CDR3 is 16 residues. The CDR3 coding sequence is TGTGCCAGCAGTTACCCCGACAGGGGGCGTCGCGATGAGCAGTTCTTC. It is translated as CASSYPDRGRRDEQFF.

This chain links TRBV28 with TRBJ2-7, with TRBD1 matching 11 bases. The germline V gene has CDR1 MDHEN and CDR2 SYDVKM. The CDR3 extends over 16 amino acids. J gave up 4 bases and V 7 bases, and 12 bases lay outside the gene matches. CDR3 region: CASTIGTGGIVYEQYF. The CDR3 DNA reads as TGTGCCAGCACCATTGGGACAGGGGGAATTGTTTACGAGCAGTACTTC.

J is TRBJ1-6 and V is TRBV15; the match to TRBD1 covers 7 bases. Trimming at V came to 10 bases and at J to 5 bases, leaving 5 bases not matched to a gene. The V gene's germline CDR1 is LNHNV and CDR2 YYDKDF (reference sequence). The length of the CDR3 is 13 residues. The CDR3 DNA follows: TGTGCCAGCCAGGGACAGAATAATTCACCCCTCCACTTT. Encoded protein: CASQGQNNSPLHF. The variable domain in full, with the rest retrieved from reference TRBV15 and TRBJ1-6, is DAMVIQNPRYQVTQFGKPVTLSCSQTLNHNVMYWYQQKSSQAPKLLFHYYDKDFNNEADTPDNFQSRRPNTSFCFLDIRSPGLGDTAMYLCASQGQNNSPLHFGNGTRLTVT.

In its sample, this clone was seen once. The V call is TRBV14, the J call TRBJ2-3; tentative D call: TRBD2 (5 bases). CDR3 length: 16 residues. V shed 4 bases and J shed 2 bases, with 16 bases lying between them. CDR1 is SGHDN, CDR2 FVKESK, per germline. CDR3 nucleotides: TGTGCCAGCAGCCTCCCCGATAGCGTGGTCACAGATACGCAGTATTTT. As protein: CASSLPDSVVTDTQYF.

The chain combines TRBV6-5 with TRBJ1-1; 12 bases align to TRBD1. Germline V gene data show CDR1 as MNHEY and CDR2 as SVGAGI. V was clipped by 3 bases and J by 0 bases; unmatched bases: 2. The CDR3 is 16 residues long. The DNA of the CDR3 is TGTGCCAGCAGTTATGGGACAGGGGGCTTGAACACTGAAGCTTTCTTT. Its translation: CASSYGTGGLNTEAFF.

V gene TRBV2 combines with J gene TRBJ1-5; D possibly corresponds to TRBD1 (6 bases). The CDR3 runs 14 residues. Germline V gene lookup returns CDR1 SNHLY and CDR2 FYNNEI. V lost 3 bases and J 5 bases, leaving 11 bases between the germline ends. CDR3: CASSDGRGYQPQHF. In DNA, the CDR3 is TGTGCCAGCAGTGATGGCAGGGGATATCAGCCCCAGCATTTT.

This chain joins TRBV28 and TRBJ1-2; 11 nucleotides match TRBD1. The CDR3 loop spans 16 amino acids. The germline gives CDR1 MDHEN, CDR2 SYDVKM. J lost 3 bases, V lost 8 bases, and 11 bases had no gene match. The CDR3 here is CASVSWTGGADYGYTF. CDR3 bases: TGTGCCAGCGTCTCCTGGACAGGGGGCGCTGACTATGGCTACACCTTC.

The chain links TRBV20-1 to TRBJ1-1, with 8 bases aligning to TRBD1. The CDR3 covers 11 residues. Germline values: CDR1 DFQATT, CDR2 SNEGSKA (reference sequence). Germline trimming cut 5 bases from V and 7 bases from J; bases unmatched to any gene: 3. DNA of the CDR3: TGCAGTGCTCCAGGACAGGGTGAAGCTTTCTTT. Amino acid sequence: CSAPGQGEAFF.

To note about this clone: Other DNA sequences in this specimen translate into the identical CDR3. The chain links TRBV11-1 to TRBJ2-1; the D is unclear. The CDR3 is 13 amino acids. V gave up 1 base and J gave up 4 bases, with 5 bases separating them. Germline loops: CDR1 SGHAT, CDR2 FQDESV (reference sequence). The CDR3 loop reads CASSLERYNEQFF. CDR3 coding DNA: TGTGCCAGCAGCTTAGAGAGGTACAATGAGCAGTTCTTC.

The V and J genes are TRBV20-1 and TRBJ1-1; no clear D gene. The CDR3 has 11 amino acids. Germline CDR1 and CDR2: DFQATT and SNEGSKA (reference sequence). Written as DNA, the CDR3 is TGCAGCGGGTATTTTAACACTGAAGCTTTCTTT. This codes for CSGYFNTEAFF.

V gene TRBV14 combines with J gene TRBJ1-1; D not resolved. Trimming took 4 bases from V and 0 from J, leaving 9 bases between them. Per the germline V gene, CDR1 is SGHDN and CDR2 is FVKESK. The CDR3 runs 14 residues. CDR3 residues: CASSRRTLNTEAFF. CDR3 bases: TGTGCCAGCAGCCGGAGGACGTTGAACACTGAAGCTTTCTTT.

In its sample, this clone was seen once. The chain is built from TRBV15 and TRBJ1-4; 10 bases agree with TRBD1. Trimming at V came to 5 bases and at J to 8 bases, leaving 11 bases not matched to a gene. The length of the CDR3 is 16 residues. The germline V gene encodes CDR1 LNHNV and CDR2 YYDKDF (reference sequence). The CDR3 DNA sequence: TGTGCCACCAGCCAATACAGGACAGGGGGAGGAGAAAAACTGTTTTTT. Its translation: CATSQYRTGGGEKLFF.

In its sample, this clone was seen once. The chain links TRBV5-6 to TRBJ1-2, with TRBD1 identical over 7 bases. The junction had 11 bases not matched to a gene; V was cut back by 5 bases and J by 4 bases. Germline V gene sequence: CDR1 SGHDT, CDR2 YYEEEE. This CDR3 comprises 15 residues. CDR3 sequence (DNA): TGTGCCAGCAGTTACGGGACAGTCACTTTCTATGGCTACACCTTC. Translating gives CASSYGTVTFYGYTF. The entire variable domain, with the rest obtained from reference TRBV5-6 and TRBJ1-2, is as follows: DAGVTQSPTHLIKTRGQQVTLRCSPKSGHDTVSWYQQALGQGPQFIFQYYEEEERQRGNFPDRFSGHQFPNYSSELNVNALLLGDSALYLCASSYGTVTFYGYTFGSGTRLTVV.

The chain employs TRBV18 and TRBJ2-3; 10 bases line up with TRBD1. Unmatched junction bases numbered 7, after V lost 8 bases and J lost 2 bases. From germline, CDR1 is KGHSH and CDR2 LQKENI. The CDR3 sequence is 15 residues long. The CDR3 loop reads CASRPGTGVTDTQYF. In DNA form, the CDR3 reads TGTGCCAGCCGACCCGGGACAGGGGTCACAGATACGCAGTATTTT. Supplemented by reference TRBV18 and TRBJ2-3, the full variable domain reads NAGVMQNPRHLVRRRGQEARLRCSPMKGHSHVYWYRQLPEEGLKFMVYLQKENIIDESGMPKERFSAEFPKEGPSILRIQQVVRGDSAAYFCASRPGTGVTDTQYFGPGTRLTVL.

In its sample, this clone was seen a few times. This chain connects TRBV5-1 to TRBJ1-2; D may be TRBD1 (5 bases). Trimming pared 4 bases from V and 8 bases from J, leaving 18 bases between. The CDR3 is made up of 14 amino acids. The germline CDR1 and CDR2 sequences are SGHRS and YFSETQ. CDR3 sequence (DNA): TGCGCCAGCAGCCCGGGAGAGGGGACTGGGGGCTACACCTTC. This codes for CASSPGEGTGGYTF.

This clone was detected once. V is TRBV27 and J is TRBJ1-2; 8 bases align to TRBD1. V lost 8 bases to trimming and J lost 3 bases; unmatched junction nucleotides: 11. This CDR3 is 15 amino acids long. Germline CDR1 and CDR2: MNHEY and SMNVEV (reference sequence). CDR3 region: CASFGETGEDYGYTF. CDR3 nucleotide sequence: TGTGCCAGCTTTGGGGAGACAGGGGAGGACTATGGCTACACCTTC.

This clone is a singleton in its sample. V is TRBV4-2 and J is TRBJ2-5; D might be TRBD1 (6 bases). V was clipped by 4 bases and J by 5 bases, with 14 bases between them. The CDR3 runs 14 residues. CDR1 and CDR2 from the germline V gene are LGHNA and YNFKEQ. CDR3 coding DNA: TGTGCCAGCAGCCCCGAACAGGGTACGGAGACCCAGTACTTC. This encodes CASSPEQGTETQYF.

Notes on this clone: One end of the junction is discordant with germline, which a read error may explain. The CDR3 loop is CASSAGQGNTGELFF. The CDR3 DNA reads TGTGCTAGCAGCGCCGGACAGGGGAACACCGGGGAGCTGTTTTTT. V gene TRBV7-7 combines with J gene TRBJ2-2; 8 bases match TRBD1. The CDR3 loop spans 15 amino acids. Germline values: CDR1 SSHAT, CDR2 FNYEAQ (reference sequence).

CDR3 sequence (DNA): TGTGCCAGCAGTTCCTGGACAGGGACTGGCTACACCTTC. Translated, it gives CASSSWTGTGYTF. The rearrangement joins TRBV6-5 to TRBJ1-2; TRBD1 aligns across 8 bases. The trim removed 4 bases at V and 7 bases at J, leaving 5 bases unmatched. The CDR3 covers 13 residues. Germline V lookup: CDR1 MNHEY, CDR2 SVGAGI.

The chain links TRBV28 to TRBJ1-1; 9 bases align to TRBD1. The CDR3 has 15 residues. Per germline, CDR1 MDHEN and CDR2 SYDVKM. V shed 4 bases and J 2 bases; nucleotides not matched to a gene: 5. The CDR3 nucleotides read TGTGCCAGCAGTTCACAGGGGGCTGGAAACACTGAAGCTTTCTTT. Translated: CASSSQGAGNTEAFF.

The rearrangement links TRBV4-3 to TRBJ1-5, with D possibly being TRBD1 (5 bases). The germline CDR1 and CDR2 sequences are LGHNA and YSLEER. CDR3 length: 15 residues. Between the trimmed V and J ends, which lost 0 bases and 4 bases, there was a span of 10 bases. The chain's CDR3 is CASSQEIGVNQPQHF. In nucleotides, the CDR3 is TGCGCCAGCAGCCAAGAGATAGGGGTTAATCAGCCCCAGCATTTT.

The V call is TRBV28, the J call TRBJ2-7, with 9 bases fitting TRBD1. The V gene end was trimmed by 4 bases and the J gene end by 3 bases; junction bases not matched to a gene: 10. Germline-derived CDR1 and CDR2 are MDHEN and SYDVKM. The CDR3 totals 16 residues. CDR3 in DNA: TGTGCCAGCAGTTCACAGGGGGCGCGTAGGTACTACGAGCAGTACTTC. This gives the protein CASSSQGARRYYEQYF.

The CDR3 DNA sequence: TGTGCCAGCAGCTTAGTTGGGACAGGGGGCTCCGGAAACACCATATATTTT. Protein product: CASSLVGTGGSGNTIYF. The rearrangement links TRBV7-8 to TRBJ1-3; 12 bases match TRBD1. Trimming removed 1 base from V and 4 bases from J; junction bases left unmatched: 5. Germline values: CDR1 SGHVS, CDR2 FQNEAQ. The CDR3 totals 17 residues.

The J gene is TRBJ2-2, the V gene TRBV9, with D possibly matching TRBD2 (6 bases). This CDR3 is 14 amino acids long. Germline loops: CDR1 SGDLS, CDR2 YYNGEE. V shed 3 bases and J shed 6 bases, with 12 bases lying between them. The CDR3 bases are TGTGCCAGCAGCGCCAACCTAGCGCCCGGGGAGCTGTTTTTT. Amino acid sequence: CASSANLAPGELFF. Looking up the rest from reference TRBV9 and TRBJ2-2 gives the full variable domain: DSGVTQTPKHLITATGQRVTLRCSPRSGDLSVYWYQQSLDQGLQFLIQYYNGEERAKGNILERFSAQQFPDLHSELNLSSLELGDSALYFCASSANLAPGELFFGEGSRLTVL.

CDR3 sequence reads: CASRRRGQGGNTIYF. CDR3 DNA sequence: TGTGCCAGTAGGCGCAGGGGGCAAGGAGGAAACACCATATATTTT. This rearrangement joins TRBV19 to TRBJ1-3, with 8 nucleotides matching TRBD1. Germline trimming cut 6 bases from V and 4 bases from J; bases unmatched to any gene: 8. The germline CDR1 and CDR2 sequences are LNHDA and SQIVND (reference sequence). The CDR3 sequence is 15 residues long.

J is TRBJ2-2 and V is TRBV5-1, with 7 bases identical to TRBD1. The germline CDR1 and CDR2 sequences are SGHRS and YFSETQ. V was pared by 3 bases and J by 2 bases, with 13 bases of the junction left unmatched. The CDR3 is made up of 18 amino acids. The CDR3 region has the DNA TGCGCCAGCAGCTCCGTTTCTTCTGGGACAGATAACACCGGGGAGCTGTTTTTT. Translated: CASSSVSSGTDNTGELFF.

The chain links TRBV30 to TRBJ2-2; 11 nucleotides match TRBD2. V lost 8 bases, J lost 1 base, and 3 bases stayed unmatched. Germline V gene lookup returns CDR1 GTSNPN and CDR2 SVGIG (reference sequence). The CDR3 runs 14 residues. The chain's CDR3 is CAGGLAVNTGELFF. CDR3 sequence (DNA): TGTGCCGGGGGACTAGCGGTGAACACCGGGGAGCTGTTTTTT.

This chain connects TRBV5-1 to TRBJ2-3; TRBD2 agrees at 15 bases. The CDR3 is made up of 18 amino acids. Germline CDR1 reads SGHRS; CDR2 reads YFSETQ. V was pared by 5 bases and J by 4 bases, with 11 bases of the junction left unmatched. The CDR3 loop reads CASSYGLAGGRSSDTQYF. For the CDR3, the DNA is TGCGCCAGCAGTTACGGACTAGCGGGGGGGCGGAGCTCAGATACGCAGTATTTT. The full variable domain, completed using reference TRBV5-1 and TRBJ2-3, is KAGVTQTPRYLIKTRGQQVTLSCSPISGHRSVSWYQQTPGQGLQFLFEYFSETQRNKGNFPGRFSGRQFSNSRSEMNVSTLELGDSALYLCASSYGLAGGRSSDTQYFGPGTRLTVL.

This chain joins TRBV11-3 and TRBJ2-7; 10 nucleotides align to TRBD1. The CDR3 covers 14 residues. The V segment lost 5 bases and the J segment 3 bases; nucleotides outside the gene matches: 4. Germline lookup yields CDR1 SGHNT and CDR2 YENEEA. The CDR3 DNA sequence: TGTGCCAGCAGCGACGGGACAGGGGACTACGAGCAGTACTTC. Amino acid sequence: CASSDGTGDYEQYF.

The chain recombines TRBV2 with TRBJ1-5; no clear D gene. V dropped 3 bases and J dropped 2 bases, with 11 bases sitting between them. Germline V gene data show CDR1 as SNHLY and CDR2 as FYNNEI. The CDR3 is 15 residues long. CDR3 region: CASSDWTARNQPQHF. The CDR3 DNA is TGTGCCAGCAGTGATTGGACTGCCCGCAATCAGCCCCAGCATTTT.